This TCR beta chain was captured in a study of early stage breast cancer tumors. Clones were sequenced by immunoSEQ multiplex PCR, and TCRdb holds only the in-frame ones, with some missing. Of about 36,000 clones in the sample, 74% were seen once. CDR1 is SGHNT and CDR2 is YYREEE in the germline V gene (reference sequence). Between the trimmed V and J ends, which lost 2 bases and 4 bases, there was a span of 16 bases. The CDR3 sequence is 15 residues long. Findings and caveats of the study: Compared with adjacent normal breast tissue, tumors showed 2 to 2.5-fold greater T cell density and higher clonality.

As for this clone: Its antigen is undetermined.

The chain has TRBV5-4 and TRBJ2-7; D gene uncertain. The TCR sequence derives from a person aged 55 to 70 with breast cancer. The sample comprised blood. CDR3 region: CASSFLQNSKYEQYF. The CDR3 DNA reads as TGTGCCAGCAGCTTTCTCCAGAACTCTAAATACGAGCAGTACTTC.